This is a list of T cell receptor beta chains from one sample in a study of OX40 agonist ivuxolimab in advanced cancers. Only in-frame clones appear in the TCRdb table, and some are missing; sequencing was by immunoSEQ multiplex PCR. The sample lists 6,500 to 9,000 clones; about 67% were seen once. The specimen comprised CD4+ or CD8+ T cells sorted from blood, sampled in a trial of the OX40 agonist ivuxolimab. The receptors come from an adult with an advanced solid tumor such as melanoma, head and neck, liver or kidney cancer. The CDR3 runs from the conserved cysteine through the conserved F or W. The D gene is left open where the match is weak. Not every row has a clone size; where given, it reads once, few, many or a size class.

D	V	size	J	DNA	CDR3
-	TRBV10-3	-	TRBJ2-2	TGTGCCATCAGCGCCGTCCCGGGGCCGAACACCGGGGAGCTGTTTTTT	CAISAVPGPNTGELFF
-	TRBV2	few	TRBJ2-7	TGTGCCAGCAGTGAATTCGGGGCCTACGAGCAGTACTTC	CASSEFGAYEQYF
-	TRBV27	-	TRBJ1-2	TGTGCCAGCAGTACCAGACAGAGTAACTATGGCTACACCTTC	CASSTRQSNYGYTF
TRBD1	TRBV7-9	-	TRBJ1-5	TGTGCCAGCAGCGACAGGGATCAACAGCCCCAGCATTTT	CASSDRDQQPQHF
-	TRBV14	-	TRBJ1-1	TGTGCCAGCAGCCAAGATGAAGGCCTGAACACTGAAGCTTTCTTT	CASSQDEGLNTEAFF
-	TRBV4-3	few	TRBJ2-7	TGCGCCAGCAGCCAAGGGGGAACCTACGAGCAGTACTTC	CASSQGGTYEQYF
TRBD2	TRBV7-9	-	TRBJ2-3	TGTGCCAGCAGCTTCGGGCGGGGGGCCACAGATACGCAGTATTTT	CASSFGRGATDTQYF
-	TRBV4-2	-	TRBJ2-4	TGTGCCAGCAGCCAAGATCCAGGGACCCAAAACATTCAGTACTTC	CASSQDPGTQNIQYF
TRBD1	TRBV7-9	-	TRBJ2-5	TGTGCCAGCAGCTTAAGGACAGGGGCACAAGAGACCCAGTACTTC	CASSLRTGAQETQYF
-	TRBV7-9	-	TRBJ1-2	TGTGCCAGCAGCCCGGGGACGTCTTATGGCTACACCTTC	CASSPGTSYGYTF
TRBD2	TRBV5-6	-	TRBJ2-1	TGTGCCAGCAGCGGGACTAGCGGGGGACAGAGCTCCTACAATGAGCAGTTCTTC	CASSGTSGGQSSYNEQFF
TRBD2	TRBV9	-	TRBJ2-3	TGTGCCAGCAGCGTATCGGGGAGGGGCACAGATACGCAGTATTTT	CASSVSGRGTDTQYF
-	TRBV7-2	-	TRBJ1-2	TGTGCCAGCAGCTTCGGACCGGGGCAGGATGGCTACACCTTC	CASSFGPGQDGYTF
-	TRBV11-1	-	TRBJ1-1	TGTGCCAGCAGCATCTCAGGAGGCCGCGGGAACACTGAAGCTTTCTTT	CASSISGGRGNTEAFF
-	TRBV7-9	few	TRBJ2-1	TGTGCCAGCAGCTCGGACAGATCCTACAATGAGCAGTTCTTC	CASSSDRSYNEQFF
TRBD1	TRBV9	-	TRBJ1-5	TGTGCCAGCACCAGGACAGGAGGGACAAATCAGCCCCAGCATTTT	CASTRTGGTNQPQHF
TRBD1	TRBV29-1	once	TRBJ1-2	TGCAGCGTTGAAGATATAGGACAGGGGCACCACTATGGCTACACCTTC	CSVEDIGQGHHYGYTF
-	TRBV19	-	TRBJ2-2	TGTGCCAGTAGTATTCCGGGGGCCGGGGAGCTGTTTTTT	CASSIPGAGELFF
TRBD1	TRBV9	-	TRBJ2-7	TGTGCCAGCAGCCTGGGACAGGGCTCACGCTACGAGCAGTACTTC	CASSLGQGSRYEQYF
TRBD1	TRBV6-5	few	TRBJ2-3	TGTGCCAGCTTTAGGACAGGGAGCACAGATACGCAGTATTTT	CASFRTGSTDTQYF
-	TRBV9	-	TRBJ1-1	TGTGCCAGCAGCCCGGGACCGAGGAACACTGAAGCTTTCTTT	CASSPGPRNTEAFF
TRBD1	TRBV11-1	-	TRBJ1-4	TGTGCCAGCAGCCCCCGGAGCCACAGGGGGCGGACTAATGAAAAACTGTTTTTT	CASSPRSHRGRTNEKLFF
TRBD1	TRBV7-2	-	TRBJ1-2	TGTGCCAGCAGCTGGGCCAGCTGGGGACAGGCTAACTATGGCTACACCTTC	CASSWASWGQANYGYTF
TRBD1	TRBV5-6	-	TRBJ2-2	TGTGCCAGCAGCCCGGGACAGGGAAACACCGGGGAGCTGTTTTTT	CASSPGQGNTGELFF
TRBD1	TRBV10-3	-	TRBJ2-3	TGTGCCATCAGTGAGTTACCGGGACAGGGGTCGGATACGCAGTATTTT	CAISELPGQGSDTQYF
-	TRBV5-6	-	TRBJ1-1	TGTGCCAGCAGCTTGGGTCGTCCAATAAACACTGAAGCTTTCTTT	CASSLGRPINTEAFF
TRBD2	TRBV9	-	TRBJ2-2	TGTGCCAGCAGCGCAAACCTACTAGCGGGGAAGAACACCGGGGAGCTGTTTTTT	CASSANLLAGKNTGELFF